This TCR beta chain was sequenced during a study of Ad26.COV2.S vaccination and SARS-CoV-2 variants. About the study: Once, or twice with 56 days between doses, Ad26.COV2.S was given intramuscularly.

Findings and limits, study-wide: Measures of TCR breadth and depth may have fallen short of total T cell responses.

Profiled with immunoSEQ multiplex PCR; TCRdb holds only in-frame clones, not every one. The table includes about 480,000 clones, about 83% detected once. As regards this clone: The antigen is undetermined.

The CDR3 has 11 residues. V lost 5 bases to trimming and J lost 6 bases, with 6 bases between them. The V gene's germline CDR1 is SGHDN and CDR2 FVKESK. Stated treatment: some 20 received Ad26.COV2.S at low or high dose, single or two shots; five or six received placebo; per-sample allocation not given. Day 63 following the first vaccine or placebo injection was when the samples were taken. The chain uses TRBV14 and TRBJ2-3; no clear D gene. Sequencing was performed on peripheral blood, taken in a trial of Ad26.COV2.S vaccine versus placebo. This clonotype was obtained from a person between 18 and 65 years old who received the Ad26.COV2.S COVID-19 vaccine or a placebo. CDR3 in DNA: TGTGCCAGCAGCTCTTATGATACGCAGTATTTT. It encodes CASSSYDTQYF. The variable domain in full, with the rest retrieved from reference TRBV14 and TRBJ2-3, is EAGVTQFPSHSVIEKGQTVTLRCDPISGHDNLYWYRRVMGKEIKFLLHFVKESKQDESGMPNNRFLAERTGGTYSTLKVQPAELEDSGVYFCASSSYDTQYFGPGTRLTVL.